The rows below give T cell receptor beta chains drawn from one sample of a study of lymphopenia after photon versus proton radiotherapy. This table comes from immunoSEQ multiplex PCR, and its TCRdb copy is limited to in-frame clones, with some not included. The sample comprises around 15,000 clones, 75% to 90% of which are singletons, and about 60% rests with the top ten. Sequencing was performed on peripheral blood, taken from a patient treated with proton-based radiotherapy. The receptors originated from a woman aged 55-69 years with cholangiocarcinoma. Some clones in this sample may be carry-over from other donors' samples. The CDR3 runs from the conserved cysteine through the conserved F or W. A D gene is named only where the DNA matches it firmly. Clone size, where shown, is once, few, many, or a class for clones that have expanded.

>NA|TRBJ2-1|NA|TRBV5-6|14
CASSLDVVTNEQFF
TGTGCCAGCAGCTTGGATGTAGTTACTAATGAGCAGTTCTTC
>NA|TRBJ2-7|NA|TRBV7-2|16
CASSLAVGGGPYEQYF
TGTGCCAGCAGCTTAGCAGTAGGGGGGGGGCCGTACGAGCAGTACTTC
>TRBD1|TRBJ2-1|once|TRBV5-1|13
CASSLRTGSKQFF
TGCGCCAGCAGCTTGAGGACAGGGTCTAAGCAGTTCTTC
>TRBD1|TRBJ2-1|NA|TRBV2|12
CASSGDRNEQFF
TGTGCCAGCAGTGGGGACAGGAATGAGCAGTTCTTC
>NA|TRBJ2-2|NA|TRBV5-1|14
CASSFTGETGELFF
TGCGCCAGCAGCTTCACCGGTGAGACTGGGGAGCTGTTTTTT
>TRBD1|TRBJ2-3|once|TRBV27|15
CASNPGTGNTDTQYF
TGTGCCAGCAATCCCGGGACAGGGAATACAGATACGCAGTATTTT
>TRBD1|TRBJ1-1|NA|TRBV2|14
CASSEEGADTEAFF
TGTGCCAGCAGTGAAGAGGGGGCGGACACTGAAGCTTTCTTT
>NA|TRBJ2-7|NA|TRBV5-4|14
CASSGVADLYEQYF
TGTGCCAGCAGCGGAGTAGCGGACCTCTACGAGCAGTACTTC
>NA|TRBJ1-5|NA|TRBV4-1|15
CASSLVGGFDQPQHF
TGCGCCAGCAGCCTTGTCGGGGGTTTCGATCAGCCCCAGCATTTT
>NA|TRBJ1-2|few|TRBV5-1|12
CASSSMTYGYTF
TGCGCCAGCAGCTCTATGACCTATGGCTACACCTTC
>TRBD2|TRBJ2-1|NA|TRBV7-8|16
CASSSGLAGVLNEQFF
TGTGCCAGCAGCTCCGGACTAGCGGGGGTTTTAAACGAGCAGTTCTTC
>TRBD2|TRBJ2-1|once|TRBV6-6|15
CASTPSGSSYNEQFF
TGTGCCAGCACTCCTAGCGGAAGCTCCTACAATGAGCAGTTCTTC
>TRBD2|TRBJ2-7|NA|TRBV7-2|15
CASSSSGPSSYEQYF
TGTGCCAGCAGCTCTAGCGGTCCCAGCTCCTACGAGCAGTACTTC
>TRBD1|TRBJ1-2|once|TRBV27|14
CASSPRTGGRGYTF
TGTGCCAGCAGTCCCCGGACAGGGGGTAGAGGCTACACCTTC
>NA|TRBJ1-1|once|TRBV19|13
CASSMSRNTEAFF
TGTGCCAGTAGTATGAGCAGGAACACTGAAGCTTTCTTT
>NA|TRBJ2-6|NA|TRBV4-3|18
CASSLRPLRGSGANVLTF
TGCGCCAGCAGCCTTCGGCCCCTCAGAGGCTCTGGGGCCAACGTCCTGACTTTC
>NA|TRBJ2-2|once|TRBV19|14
CASSIERNTGELFF
TGTGCCAGTAGTATCGAGAGGAACACCGGGGAGCTGTTTTTT
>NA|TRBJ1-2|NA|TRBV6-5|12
CASSQQMGGYTF
TGTGCCAGCAGTCAACAAATGGGAGGCTACACCTTC
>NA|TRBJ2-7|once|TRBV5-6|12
CASSLGRVEGYF
TGTGCCAGCAGCTTGGGGAGGGTCGAGGGTTACTTC
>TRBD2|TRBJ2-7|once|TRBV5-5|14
CASSLVRGGYEQYF
TGTGCCAGCAGCTTGGTGCGGGGGGGATACGAGCAGTACTTC
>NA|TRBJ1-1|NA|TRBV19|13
CASSMVSGPEAFF
TGTGCCAGTAGTATGGTTTCGGGACCAGAAGCTTTCTTT
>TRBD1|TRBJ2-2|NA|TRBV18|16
CASSLSGQGGSGELFF
TGTGCCAGCTCACTTTCAGGACAGGGTGGATCCGGGGAGCTGTTTTTT
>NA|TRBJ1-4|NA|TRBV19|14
CASSLPPANEKLFF
TGTGCCAGTAGTTTACCGCCAGCTAATGAAAAACTGTTTTTT
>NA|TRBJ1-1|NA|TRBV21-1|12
CAIPSPRSEAFF
TGTGCCATCCCCTCCCCCCGGTCTGAAGCTTTCTTT
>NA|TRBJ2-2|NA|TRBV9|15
CASSVLEAPPGELFF
TGTGCCAGCAGCGTGCTAGAGGCACCCCCCGGGGAGCTGTTTTTT
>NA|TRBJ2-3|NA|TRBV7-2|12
CASSSSTDTQYF
TGTGCCAGCAGCTCCAGCACAGATACGCAGTATTTT
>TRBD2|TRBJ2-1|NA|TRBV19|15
CASSTSPGLAGEQFF
TGTGCCAGTAGTACTTCCCCGGGACTAGCGGGAGAGCAGTTCTTC
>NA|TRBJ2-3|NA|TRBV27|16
CASSLLTSEGTDTQYF
TGTGCCAGCAGTTTATTGACATCGGAGGGCACAGATACGCAGTATTTT
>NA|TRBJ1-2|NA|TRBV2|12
CAKGTGLEGYTF
TGTGCCAAGGGTACAGGGCTTGAAGGCTACACCTTC
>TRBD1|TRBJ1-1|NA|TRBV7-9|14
CASGNDRGGTEAFF
TGTGCCAGCGGAAACGACAGGGGCGGCACTGAAGCTTTCTTT
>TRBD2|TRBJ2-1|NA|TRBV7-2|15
CASSSLAGVIDEQFF
TGTGCCAGCAGCTCACTAGCGGGAGTAATAGATGAGCAGTTCTTC
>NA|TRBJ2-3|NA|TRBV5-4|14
CASSFYRDADTQYF
TGTGCCAGCAGCTTTTACAGGGATGCAGATACGCAGTATTTT
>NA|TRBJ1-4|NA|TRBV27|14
CASSQGDGDEKLFF
TGTGCCAGCAGTCAAGGGGATGGTGATGAAAAACTGTTTTTT
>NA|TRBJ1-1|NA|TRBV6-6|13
CASSRLVGSEAFF
TGTGCCAGCAGTCGTCTCGTTGGGTCTGAAGCTTTCTTT
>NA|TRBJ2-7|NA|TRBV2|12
CASTRDPYEQYF
TGTGCCAGCACGCGGGACCCATACGAGCAGTACTTC
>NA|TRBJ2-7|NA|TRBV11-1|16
CASSPLGTHRIYEQYF
TGTGCCAGCAGCCCCCTTGGGACGCATCGAATCTACGAGCAGTACTTC
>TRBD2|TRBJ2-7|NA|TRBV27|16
CASSLTSGGVSYEQYF
TGTGCCAGCAGTTTGACTAGCGGGGGGGTTTCCTACGAGCAGTACTTC
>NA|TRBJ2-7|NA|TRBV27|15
CASSSISTRDLEQYF
TGTGCCAGCAGTTCTATCTCGACAAGGGATCTAGAGCAGTACTTC
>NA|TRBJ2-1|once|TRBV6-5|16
CASSYSPGESYNEQFF
TGTGCCAGCAGTTACTCACCAGGGGAAAGCTACAATGAGCAGTTCTTC
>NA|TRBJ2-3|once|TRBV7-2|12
CASRAMEDTQYF
TGTGCCAGCAGAGCGATGGAAGATACGCAGTATTTT
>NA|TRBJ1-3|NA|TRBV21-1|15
CASSLRPRAGNTIYF
TGTGCCAGCAGTCTCAGGCCCCGCGCTGGAAACACCATATATTTT
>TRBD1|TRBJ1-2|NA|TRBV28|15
CASSLSRTGFYGYTF
TGTGCCAGCAGTTTATCCCGGACAGGGTTCTATGGCTACACCTTC
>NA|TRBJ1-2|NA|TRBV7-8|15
CASSLDEVRHYGYTF
TGTGCCAGCAGCTTAGACGAGGTCAGGCACTATGGCTACACCTTC
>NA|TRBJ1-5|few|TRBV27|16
CASSFRGPGGNQPQHF
TGTGCCAGCAGTTTTCGCGGGCCGGGTGGCAATCAGCCCCAGCATTTT
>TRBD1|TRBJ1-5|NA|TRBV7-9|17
CASSQFPQGVTHQPQHF
TGTGCCAGCAGCCAGTTCCCCCAGGGGGTTACCCATCAGCCCCAGCATTTT
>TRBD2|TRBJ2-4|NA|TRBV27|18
CASLPLAGGRWAKNIQYF
TGTGCCAGCTTACCTCTAGCGGGAGGAAGGTGGGCCAAAAACATTCAGTACTTC
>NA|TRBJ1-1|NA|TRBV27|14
CASKRWAGNTEAFF
TGTGCCAGCAAAAGATGGGCGGGGAACACTGAAGCTTTCTTT
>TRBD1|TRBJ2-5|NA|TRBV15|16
CATSRDLGTGGETQYF
TGTGCCACCAGCAGAGATCTTGGGACAGGGGGTGAGACCCAGTACTTC
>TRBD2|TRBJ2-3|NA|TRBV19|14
CASSNSGNTDTQYF
TGTGCCAGTAGTAATAGCGGGAACACAGATACGCAGTATTTT
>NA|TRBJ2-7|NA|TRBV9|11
CASSVSYEQYF
TGTGCCAGCAGCGTCAGTTACGAGCAGTACTTC
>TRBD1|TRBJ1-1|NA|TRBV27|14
CASSLRNRGTEAFF
TGTGCCAGCAGTTTAAGGAACAGGGGCACTGAAGCTTTCTTT
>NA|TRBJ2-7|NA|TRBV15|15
CATSRDGVPPYEQYF
TGTGCCACCAGCAGAGATGGAGTGCCCCCCTACGAGCAGTACTTC
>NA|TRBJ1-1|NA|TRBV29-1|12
CSVVNMNTEAFF
TGCAGCGTTGTTAACATGAACACTGAAGCTTTCTTT